This T cell receptor (beta chain) derives from a study of cytomegalovirus exposure and HLA in healthy donors. Study-level points and caveats: Whilst most TCR sequences proved rare, a subset of public TCRs occurred across many donors. In a later analysis, at a false discovery rate of 0.05, about 17,000 TCR beta sequences matched HLA alleles.

In the PCR, 60 Vbeta and 13 Jbeta primers were used. Assay: immunoSEQ multiplex PCR; the TCRdb copy retains only in-frame clones and omits some. This table holds more than 150,000 clones, roughly 87% found once. Comment on this clone: Its cognate antigen is unknown.

This CDR3 has 14 residues. Germline lookup yields CDR1 MNHEY and CDR2 SVGAGI. The sequenced sample consisted of PBMCs. This receptor was identified in a girl less than two years old in good health and CMV-seronegative. The chain has TRBV6-5 and TRBJ2-1, with a possible D match to TRBD1 (5 bases). The CDR3 coding sequence is TGTGTCTCCGTGGGGCGGCTCCTGAGCGATGAGCAGTTCTTC. Amino acids: CVSVGRLLSDEQFF.